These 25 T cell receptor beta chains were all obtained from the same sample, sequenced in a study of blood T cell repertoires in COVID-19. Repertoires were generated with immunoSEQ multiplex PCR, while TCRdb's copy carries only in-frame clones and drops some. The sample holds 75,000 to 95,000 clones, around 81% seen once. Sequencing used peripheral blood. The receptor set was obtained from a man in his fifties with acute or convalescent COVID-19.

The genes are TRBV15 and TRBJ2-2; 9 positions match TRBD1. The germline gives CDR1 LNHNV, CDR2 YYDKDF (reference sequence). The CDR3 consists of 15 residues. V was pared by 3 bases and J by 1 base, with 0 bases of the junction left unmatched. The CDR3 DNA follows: TGTGCCACCAGCAGGGACAGGGGGAACACCGGGGAGCTGTTTTTT. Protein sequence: CATSRDRGNTGELFF.

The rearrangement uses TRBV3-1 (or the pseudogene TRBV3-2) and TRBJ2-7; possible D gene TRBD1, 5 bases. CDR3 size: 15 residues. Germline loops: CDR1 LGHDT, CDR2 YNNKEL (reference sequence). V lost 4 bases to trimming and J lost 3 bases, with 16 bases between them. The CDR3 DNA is TGTGCCAGCAGCCCATCAGGCGGACACCTCTACGAGCAGTACTTC. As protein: CASSPSGGHLYEQYF.

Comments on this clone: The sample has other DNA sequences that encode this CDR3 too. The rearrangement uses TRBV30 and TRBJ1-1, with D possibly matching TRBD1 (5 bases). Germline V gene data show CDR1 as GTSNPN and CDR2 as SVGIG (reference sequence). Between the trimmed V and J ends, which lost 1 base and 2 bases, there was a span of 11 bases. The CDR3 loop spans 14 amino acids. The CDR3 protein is CAWSDQGLNTEAFF. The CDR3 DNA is TGTGCCTGGAGTGATCAGGGACTTAACACTGAAGCTTTCTTT.

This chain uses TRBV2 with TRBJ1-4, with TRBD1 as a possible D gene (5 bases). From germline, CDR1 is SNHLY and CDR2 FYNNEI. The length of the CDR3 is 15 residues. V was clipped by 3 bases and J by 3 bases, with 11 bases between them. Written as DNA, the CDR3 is TGTGCCAGCAGTGAGGGGGGGACCGCTAATGAAAAACTGTTTTTT. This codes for CASSEGGTANEKLFF.

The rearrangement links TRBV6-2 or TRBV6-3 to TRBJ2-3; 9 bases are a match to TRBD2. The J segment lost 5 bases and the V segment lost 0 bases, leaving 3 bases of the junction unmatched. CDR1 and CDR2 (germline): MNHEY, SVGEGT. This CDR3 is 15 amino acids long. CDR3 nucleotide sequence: TGTGCCAGCAGTTACTCTAGCGGGGGCGTAGATACGCAGTATTTT. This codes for CASSYSSGGVDTQYF.

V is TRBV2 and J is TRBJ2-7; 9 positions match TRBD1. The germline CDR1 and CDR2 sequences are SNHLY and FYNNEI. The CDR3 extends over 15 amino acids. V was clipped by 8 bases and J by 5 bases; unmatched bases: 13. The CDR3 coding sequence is TGTGCCAGCCGCCTTATTGGGACAGGGCAGAACGAGCAGTACTTC. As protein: CASRLIGTGQNEQYF.

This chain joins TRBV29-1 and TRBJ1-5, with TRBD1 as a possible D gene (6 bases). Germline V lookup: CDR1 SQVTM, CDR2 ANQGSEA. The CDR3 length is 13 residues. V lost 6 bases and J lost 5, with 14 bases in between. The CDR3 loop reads CSVGGGGDQPQHF. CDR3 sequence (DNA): TGCAGCGTCGGAGGAGGGGGGGATCAGCCCCAGCATTTT.

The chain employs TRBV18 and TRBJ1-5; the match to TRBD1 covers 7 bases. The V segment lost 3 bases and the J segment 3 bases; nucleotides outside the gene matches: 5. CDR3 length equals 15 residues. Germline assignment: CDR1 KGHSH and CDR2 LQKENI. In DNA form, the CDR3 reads TGTGCCAGCTCACCGGCAGGGGGGCTCAATCAGCCCCAGCATTTT. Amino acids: CASSPAGGLNQPQHF. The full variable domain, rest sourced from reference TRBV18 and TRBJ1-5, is NAGVMQNPRHLVRRRGQEARLRCSPMKGHSHVYWYRQLPEEGLKFMVYLQKENIIDESGMPKERFSAEFPKEGPSILRIQQVVRGDSAAYFCASSPAGGLNQPQHFGDGTRLSIL.

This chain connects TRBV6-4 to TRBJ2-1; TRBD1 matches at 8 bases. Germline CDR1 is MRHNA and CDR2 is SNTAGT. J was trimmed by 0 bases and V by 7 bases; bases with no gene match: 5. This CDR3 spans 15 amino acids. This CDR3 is CASTRQGNSYNEQFF. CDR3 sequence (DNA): TGTGCCAGCACTAGACAGGGGAACTCCTACAATGAGCAGTTCTTC.

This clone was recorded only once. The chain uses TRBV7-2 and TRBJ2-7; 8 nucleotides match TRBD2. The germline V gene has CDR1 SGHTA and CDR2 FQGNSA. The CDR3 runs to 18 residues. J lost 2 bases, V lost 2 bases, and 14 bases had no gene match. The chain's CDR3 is CASSLIPGGPFGAYEQYF. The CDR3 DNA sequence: TGTGCCAGCAGCTTAATCCCGGGGGGGCCCTTCGGGGCCTACGAGCAGTACTTC.

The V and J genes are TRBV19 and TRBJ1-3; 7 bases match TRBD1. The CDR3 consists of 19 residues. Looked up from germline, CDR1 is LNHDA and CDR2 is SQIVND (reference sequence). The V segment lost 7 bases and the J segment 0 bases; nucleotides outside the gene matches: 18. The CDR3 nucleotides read TGTGCCAGTATTCGAGGGGGGTCGGGGACAGCAAGCTCTGGAAACACCATATATTTT. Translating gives CASIRGGSGTASSGNTIYF.

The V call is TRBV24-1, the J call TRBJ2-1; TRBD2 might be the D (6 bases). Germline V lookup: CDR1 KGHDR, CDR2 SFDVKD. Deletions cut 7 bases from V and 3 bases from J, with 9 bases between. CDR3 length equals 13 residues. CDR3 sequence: CATRRGDYNEQFF. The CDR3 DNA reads TGTGCCACCAGGCGCGGGGACTACAATGAGCAGTTCTTC.

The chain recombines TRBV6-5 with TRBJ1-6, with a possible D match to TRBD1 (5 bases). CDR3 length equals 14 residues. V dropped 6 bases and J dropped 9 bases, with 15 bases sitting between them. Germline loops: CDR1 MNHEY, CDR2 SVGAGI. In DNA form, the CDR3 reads TGTGCCAGCAGCATCAGGGAAGAAGGTTCACCCCTCCACTTT. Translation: CASSIREEGSPLHF.

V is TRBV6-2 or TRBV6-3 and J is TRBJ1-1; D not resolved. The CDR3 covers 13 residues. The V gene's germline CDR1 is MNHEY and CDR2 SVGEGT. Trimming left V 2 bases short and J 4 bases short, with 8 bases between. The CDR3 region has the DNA TGTGCCAGCAGTTACGTGAGCGGCACTGAAGCTTTCTTT. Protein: CASSYVSGTEAFF.

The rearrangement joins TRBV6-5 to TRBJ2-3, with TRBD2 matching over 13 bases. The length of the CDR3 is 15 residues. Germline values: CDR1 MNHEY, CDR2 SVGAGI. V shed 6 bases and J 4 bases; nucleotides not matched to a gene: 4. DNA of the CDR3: TGTGCCAGCAGCGATACTAGCGGGGGGGCAGATACGCAGTATTTT. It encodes CASSDTSGGADTQYF.

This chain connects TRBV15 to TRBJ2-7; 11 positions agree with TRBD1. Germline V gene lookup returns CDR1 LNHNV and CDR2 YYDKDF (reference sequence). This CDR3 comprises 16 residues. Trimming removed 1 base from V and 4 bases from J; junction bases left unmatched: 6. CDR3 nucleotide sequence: TGTGCCACCAGCAGAGGGGCCGGGACAGGGGGTTACGAGCAGTACTTC. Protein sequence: CATSRGAGTGGYEQYF.

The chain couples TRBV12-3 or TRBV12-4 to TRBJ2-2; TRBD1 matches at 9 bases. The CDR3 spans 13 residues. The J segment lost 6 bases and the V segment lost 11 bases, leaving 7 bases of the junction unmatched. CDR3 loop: CALKGQGSGELFF. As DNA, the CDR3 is TGTGCCCTTAAGGGACAGGGTTCCGGGGAGCTGTTTTTT.

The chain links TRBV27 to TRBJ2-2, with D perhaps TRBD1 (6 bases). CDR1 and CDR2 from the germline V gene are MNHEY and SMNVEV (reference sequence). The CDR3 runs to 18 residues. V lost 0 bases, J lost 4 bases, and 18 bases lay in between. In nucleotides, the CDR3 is TGTGCCAGCAGTTTATCGGGGGCCTTTTGGGGAGCCACCGGGGAGCTGTTTTTT. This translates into CASSLSGAFWGATGELFF.

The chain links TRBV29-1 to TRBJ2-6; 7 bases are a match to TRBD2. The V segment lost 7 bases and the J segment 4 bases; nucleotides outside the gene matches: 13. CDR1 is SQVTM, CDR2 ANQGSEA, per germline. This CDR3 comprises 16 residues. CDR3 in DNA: TGCAGCGCCGTGCGCGGGGGACCGGGCGGGGCCAACGTCCTGACTTTC. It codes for CSAVRGGPGGANVLTF.

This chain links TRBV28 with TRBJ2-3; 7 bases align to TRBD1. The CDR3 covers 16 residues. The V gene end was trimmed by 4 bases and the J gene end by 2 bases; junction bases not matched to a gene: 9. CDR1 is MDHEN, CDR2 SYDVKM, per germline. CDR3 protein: CASSSPSGGNTDTQYF. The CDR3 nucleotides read TGTGCCAGCAGTTCCCCCTCAGGGGGTAACACAGATACGCAGTATTTT.

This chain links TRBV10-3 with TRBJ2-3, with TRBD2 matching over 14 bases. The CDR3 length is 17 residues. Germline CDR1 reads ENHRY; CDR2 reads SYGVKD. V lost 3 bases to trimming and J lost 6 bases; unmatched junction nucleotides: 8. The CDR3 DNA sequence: TGTGCCATCAGTGACGGACTAGCGGGGGGCAATGGGGATACGCAGTATTTT. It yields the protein CAISDGLAGGNGDTQYF.

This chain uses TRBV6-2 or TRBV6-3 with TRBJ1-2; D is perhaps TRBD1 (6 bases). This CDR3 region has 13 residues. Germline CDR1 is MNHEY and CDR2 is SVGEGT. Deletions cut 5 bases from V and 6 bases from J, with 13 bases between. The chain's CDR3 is CASSPRGGHGYTF. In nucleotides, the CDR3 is TGTGCCAGCAGTCCCCGCGGGGGCCATGGCTACACCTTC.

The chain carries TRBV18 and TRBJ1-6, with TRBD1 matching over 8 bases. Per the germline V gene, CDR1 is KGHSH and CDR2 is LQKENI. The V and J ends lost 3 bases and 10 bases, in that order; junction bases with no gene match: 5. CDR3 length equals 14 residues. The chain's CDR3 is CASSPTGGVSPLHF. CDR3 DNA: TGTGCCAGCTCACCCACAGGGGGTGTCTCACCCCTCCACTTT.

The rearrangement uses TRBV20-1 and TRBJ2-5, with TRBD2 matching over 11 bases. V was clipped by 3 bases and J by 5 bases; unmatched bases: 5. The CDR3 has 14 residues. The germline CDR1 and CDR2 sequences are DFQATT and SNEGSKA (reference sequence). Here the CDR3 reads CSASTSGSQETQYF. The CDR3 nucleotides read TGCAGTGCTAGTACTAGCGGGAGTCAGGAGACCCAGTACTTC.

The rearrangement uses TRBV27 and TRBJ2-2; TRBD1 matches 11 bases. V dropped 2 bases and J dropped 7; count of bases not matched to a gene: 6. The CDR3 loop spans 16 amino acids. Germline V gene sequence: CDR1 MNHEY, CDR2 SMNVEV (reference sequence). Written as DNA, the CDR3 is TGTGCCAGCAGTTTAAGGACAGGGGGCGTTAACGGGGAGCTGTTTTTT. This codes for CASSLRTGGVNGELFF.